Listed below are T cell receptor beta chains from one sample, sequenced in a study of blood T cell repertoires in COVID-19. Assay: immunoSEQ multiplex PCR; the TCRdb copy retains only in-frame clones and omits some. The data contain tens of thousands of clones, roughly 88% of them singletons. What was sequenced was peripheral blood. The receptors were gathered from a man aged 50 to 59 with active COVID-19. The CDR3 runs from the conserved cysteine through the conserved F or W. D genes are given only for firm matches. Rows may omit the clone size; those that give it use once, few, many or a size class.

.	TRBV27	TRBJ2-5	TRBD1	TGTGCCAGCAGTTTATACAGGGGGGAAGAGACCCAGTACTTC	CASSLYRGEETQYF
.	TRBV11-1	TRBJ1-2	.	TGTGCCAGCAGCCGGTGGGGCCCCGGATATGGCTACACCTTC	CASSRWGPGYGYTF
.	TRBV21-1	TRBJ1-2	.	TGTGCCAGCAACTGGGGGGGGAATGAATTTGGCTACACCTTC	CASNWGGNEFGYTF
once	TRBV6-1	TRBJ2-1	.	TGTGCCAGCAGTGAACCAGGGCTAGCGACCTACAATGAGCAGTTCTTC	CASSEPGLATYNEQFF
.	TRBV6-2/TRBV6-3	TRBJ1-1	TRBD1	TGTGCCAGCAGTTCCATCGAAATCGACAGGGGAGGCACTGAAGCTTTCTTT	CASSSIEIDRGGTEAFF
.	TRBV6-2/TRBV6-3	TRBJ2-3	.	TGTGCCAGCAGTTACATCGCGGATACGCAGTATTTT	CASSYIADTQYF
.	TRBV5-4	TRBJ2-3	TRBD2	TGTGCCAGCAGCTTGTTTAGCGGGGAGCTCGCCGATACGCAGTATTTT	CASSLFSGELADTQYF
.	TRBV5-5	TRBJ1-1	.	TGTGCCAGCAGCTTTTCCGTAGGCAGGGAGGGAACTGAAGCTTTCTTT	CASSFSVGREGTEAFF
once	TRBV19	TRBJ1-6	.	TGTGCCAGTGGCATCTATAATTCACCCCTCCACTTT	CASGIYNSPLHF
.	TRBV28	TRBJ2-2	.	TGTGCCAGCACCCAGCTGGGGGAGGAGGAGCTGTTTTTT	CASTQLGEEELFF
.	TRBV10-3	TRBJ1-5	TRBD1	TGTGCCATCAGTGAAGGACGACAGGGGGGCAATCAGCCCCAGCATTTT	CAISEGRQGGNQPQHF
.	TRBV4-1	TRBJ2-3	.	TGCGCCAGCAGCCAAGAGGGACATCGCCAATCCAACACAGATACGCAGTATTTT	CASSQEGHRQSNTDTQYF
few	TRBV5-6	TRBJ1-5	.	TGTGCCAGCAGCTTGCAGTTTCAGCCCCAGCATTTT	CASSLQFQPQHF
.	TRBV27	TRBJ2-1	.	TGTGCCAGCAGTTTCACCACTGCTACCAATGAGCAGTTCTTC	CASSFTTATNEQFF
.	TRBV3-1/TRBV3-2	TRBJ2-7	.	TGTGCCAGCAGCCAAGAAAGGGGCGGGACTTCCTACGAGCAGTACTTC	CASSQERGGTSYEQYF
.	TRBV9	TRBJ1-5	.	TGTGCCAGCAGCGTAGCTCCCAATCAGCCCCAGCATTTT	CASSVAPNQPQHF
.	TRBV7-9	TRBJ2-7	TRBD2	TGTGCCAGCAGCTCAACTAGCGGGAAAATCTCCTACGAGCAGTACTTC	CASSSTSGKISYEQYF
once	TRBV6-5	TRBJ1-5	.	TGTGCCAGCAGAGCCGCCCCCTCGAGCAATCAGCCCCAGCATTTT	CASRAAPSSNQPQHF
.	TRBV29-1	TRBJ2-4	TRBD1	TGCAGCGTTTGGGACAGGGGGAAGGAAAACATTCAGTACTTC	CSVWDRGKENIQYF
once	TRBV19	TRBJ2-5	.	TGTGCCAGTAGTACGACTTCTGCGAGGACCCAGTACTTC	CASSTTSARTQYF
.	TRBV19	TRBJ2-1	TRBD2	TGTGCCAGTAGTATGCAGAGCGGGAGCTCCTACAATGAGCAGTTCTTC	CASSMQSGSSYNEQFF
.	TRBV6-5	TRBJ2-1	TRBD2	TGTGCCAGCAGTTACGTGCGGGGGGGCCAAAGTGAGCAGTTCTTC	CASSYVRGGQSEQFF
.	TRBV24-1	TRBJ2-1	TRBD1	TGTGCCACCAGTGATGGGGACAGGCCCAACAATGAGCAGTTCTTC	CATSDGDRPNNEQFF
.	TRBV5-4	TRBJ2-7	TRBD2	TGTGCCAGCAGCTGGGCCGGGACTAGCGTCGATAGCTCCTACGAGCAGTACTTC	CASSWAGTSVDSSYEQYF
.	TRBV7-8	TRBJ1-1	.	TGTGCCAGCAGCTCCTCCACGTGGACTGTTACTGAAGCTTTCTTT	CASSSSTWTVTEAFF
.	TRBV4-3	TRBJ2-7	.	TGCGCCAGCAGCCAAGATCCTCACACCGAGCAGTACTTC	CASSQDPHTEQYF
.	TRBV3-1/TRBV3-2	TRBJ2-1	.	TGTGCCAGCAGCCAGCAGCTTTGGGGCCGCAATGAGCAGTTCTTC	CASSQQLWGRNEQFF
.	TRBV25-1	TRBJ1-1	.	TGTGCCAGCAGTCCTCGTGGGGGGGGCGCGTGGAGGACTGAAGCTTTCTTT	CASSPRGGGAWRTEAFF
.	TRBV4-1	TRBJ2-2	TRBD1	TGCGCCAGCAGCCAATCTCCGGGACAGGGGGCTGGCGGGGAGCTGTTTTTT	CASSQSPGQGAGGELFF
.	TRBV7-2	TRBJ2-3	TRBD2	TGTGCCAGCAGCTATGATAACCCAGGGACTAGCGGCTCGGATACGCAGTATTTT	CASSYDNPGTSGSDTQYF
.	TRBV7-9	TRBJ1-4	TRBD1	TGTGCCAGCAGCGCAGGAGACAGGGGAAATGAAAAACTGTTTTTT	CASSAGDRGNEKLFF
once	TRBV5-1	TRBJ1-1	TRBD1	TGCGCCAGCAGCAGGACAGGGACGGACACTGAAGCTTTCTTT	CASSRTGTDTEAFF
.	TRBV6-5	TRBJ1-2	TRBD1	TGTGCCAGCAGACAGGGGAATATCTATGGCTACACCTTC	CASRQGNIYGYTF
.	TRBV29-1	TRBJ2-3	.	TGCAGCGTTATTGACTCGTACTCAGATACGCAGTATTTT	CSVIDSYSDTQYF
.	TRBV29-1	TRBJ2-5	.	TGCAGCGCCTCCCAGGTTCAAGAGACCCAGTACTTC	CSASQVQETQYF
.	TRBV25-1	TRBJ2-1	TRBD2	TGTGCCAGCAGTGATGCGACTAGCGGGACGTACAATGAGCAGTTCTTC	CASSDATSGTYNEQFF
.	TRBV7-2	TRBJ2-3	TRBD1	TGTGCCAGCAGCTTCGGACAGGGGGATAGCACAGATACGCAGTATTTT	CASSFGQGDSTDTQYF
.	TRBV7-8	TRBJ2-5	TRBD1	TGTGCCAGCAGCGTCGGGACAGGTGGAGTGGGCCAGTACTTC	CASSVGTGGVGQYF
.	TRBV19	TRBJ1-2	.	TGTGCCAGTAGTATAGATTACGGAGTTCATGGCTACACCTTC	CASSIDYGVHGYTF
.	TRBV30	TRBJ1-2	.	TGTGCCTGGAACAATGCACAGGCCATACACGGCTACACCTTC	CAWNNAQAIHGYTF
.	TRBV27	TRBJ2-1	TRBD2	TGTGCCAGCAGTTTAGGGGTAGCGGGGGGCGATGAGCAGTTCTTC	CASSLGVAGGDEQFF
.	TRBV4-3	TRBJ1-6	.	TGCGCCAGCAGCCAAGATGGCGGGTACAGCTCCTATAATTCACCCCTCCACTTT	CASSQDGGYSSYNSPLHF
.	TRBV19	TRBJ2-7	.	TGTGCCAGTAGCAGGGGCCACGAGCAGTACTTC	CASSRGHEQYF
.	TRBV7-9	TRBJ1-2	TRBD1	TGTGCCAGCAGCGCAAACAGGGGAGACTATGGCTACACCTTC	CASSANRGDYGYTF
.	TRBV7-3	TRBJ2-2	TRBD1	TGTGCCAGCAGCTTCCGACAGGGAAGATCCGGGGAGCTGTTTTTT	CASSFRQGRSGELFF
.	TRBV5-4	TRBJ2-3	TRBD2	TGTGCCAGCAGCCTAGGACTAGCGGGAGGTCGCACAGATACGCAGTATTTT	CASSLGLAGGRTDTQYF
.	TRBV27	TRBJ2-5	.	TGTGCCAGCAGTTTATCCGGGTCCTGGGGAGCCGATCAAGAGACCCAGTACTTC	CASSLSGSWGADQETQYF
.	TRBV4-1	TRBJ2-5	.	TGCGCCAGCAGCCAAGAAGGTCGGGGGGCCGGGAAGACCCAGTACTTC	CASSQEGRGAGKTQYF